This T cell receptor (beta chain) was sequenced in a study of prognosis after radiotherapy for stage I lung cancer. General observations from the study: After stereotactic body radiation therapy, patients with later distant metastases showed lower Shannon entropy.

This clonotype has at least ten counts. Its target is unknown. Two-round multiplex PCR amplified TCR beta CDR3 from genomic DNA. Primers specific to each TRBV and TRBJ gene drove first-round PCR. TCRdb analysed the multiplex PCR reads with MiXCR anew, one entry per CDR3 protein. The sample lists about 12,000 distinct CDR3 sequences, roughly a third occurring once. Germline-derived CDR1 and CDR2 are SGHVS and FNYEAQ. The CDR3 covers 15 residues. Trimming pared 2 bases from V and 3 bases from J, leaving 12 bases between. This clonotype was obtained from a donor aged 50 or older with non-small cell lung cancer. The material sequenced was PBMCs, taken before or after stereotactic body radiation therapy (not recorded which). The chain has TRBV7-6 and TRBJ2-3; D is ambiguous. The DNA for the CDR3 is TGTGCCAGCAGCTTAACGTCCTTGGTGACAGATACGCAGTATTTT. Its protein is CASSLTSLVTDTQYF.